The T cell receptor (beta chain) described here comes from a study of T cell responses to AZD1222 COVID-19 vaccine. Study-wide points: The peak T cell response came first, and repertoires were sampled only after it.

Sequencing used immunoSEQ multiplex PCR; TCRdb keeps in-frame clones, though not all of them. The sample has fewer than 120,000 clones; about 94% are singletons. With respect to this clone: Its antigen is not identified.

The starting material was peripheral blood, obtained 28 days after the second AZD1222 dose. This sequence was found in an adult who received the AZD1222 COVID-19 vaccine.

DNA for the CDR3: TGTGCCAGCTCACCATTCCCCCCGGGACGGTTGTACCAAGAGACCCAGTACTTC. The encoded protein is CASSPFPPGRLYQETQYF. This sequence joins TRBV18 and TRBJ2-5; D tentatively fits TRBD1 or TRBD2 (5 bases each). Germline CDR1 and CDR2: KGHSH and LQKENI. With 2 bases removed from V and 0 bases from J, the gap between germline ends came to 19 bases. CDR3 length: 18 residues.